One sample yielded the 19 T cell receptor beta chains listed below, sequenced in a study of T cell responses to AZD1222 COVID-19 vaccine. Sequencing used immunoSEQ multiplex PCR; TCRdb keeps in-frame clones, though not all of them. The top ten clones hold 9.3% of a sample with under 150,000 clones, about 90% of them seen once. Specimen: peripheral blood, collected 28 days after the second AZD1222 dose. The receptor set was obtained from an adult who received the AZD1222 COVID-19 vaccine.

V usage is TRBV18 and J usage is TRBJ1-2; D perhaps matches TRBD1 (6 bases). The CDR3 is made up of 16 amino acids. V was cut by 1 base and J by 4 bases, with 16 bases left in between. Germline loops: CDR1 KGHSH, CDR2 LQKENI. Here the CDR3 reads CASSPREQGGVYGYTF. The CDR3 DNA is TGTGCCAGCTCACCACGCGAACAGGGTGGAGTCTATGGCTACACCTTC. The full variable domain, completed using reference TRBV18 and TRBJ1-2, is NAGVMQNPRHLVRRRGQEARLRCSPMKGHSHVYWYRQLPEEGLKFMVYLQKENIIDESGMPKERFSAEFPKEGPSILRIQQVVRGDSAAYFCASSPREQGGVYGYTFGSGTRLTVV.

The CDR3 DNA sequence: TGCAGCGTTAAAGGACAGGGGTATGGCTACACCTTC. As protein: CSVKGQGYGYTF. J is TRBJ1-2 and V is TRBV29-1, with TRBD1 matching over 9 bases. Germline V gene data show CDR1 as SQVTM and CDR2 as ANQGSEA. This CDR3 has 12 amino acids. After removal of 5 bases from V and 5 bases from J, the junction contained 3 bases not matched to a gene.

This chain joins TRBV28 and TRBJ1-1; D unclear. This CDR3 spans 12 amino acids. Trimming shortened V by 1 base and J by 10 bases, and 10 bases separated the two germline ends. Germline lookup yields CDR1 MDHEN and CDR2 SYDVKM. In nucleotides, the CDR3 is TGTGCCAGCAGTTTATCACGTAGAGTAGCTTTCTTT. This translates into CASSLSRRVAFF.

V and J are TRBV6-5 and TRBJ1-5, with 8 bases lining up with TRBD1. This CDR3 is 15 amino acids long. Germline assignment: CDR1 MNHEY and CDR2 SVGAGI. The V segment lost 6 bases and the J segment 0 bases; nucleotides outside the gene matches: 4. The CDR3 sequence is CASRDRDDSNQPQHF. The CDR3 nucleotides are TGTGCCAGCAGGGACAGGGACGATAGCAATCAGCCCCAGCATTTT.

This CDR3 reads CASSLVGLAGGNEQFF. The CDR3 nucleotides are TGTGCCAGCAGCTTGGTGGGACTAGCGGGAGGCAATGAGCAGTTCTTC. V and J are TRBV7-9 and TRBJ2-1; 15 bases map to TRBD2. Germline trimming cut 3 bases from V and 6 bases from J; bases unmatched to any gene: 3. The CDR3 spans 16 residues. Germline CDR1 and CDR2: SEHNR and FQNEAQ (reference sequence).

Worth noting for this clone: This CDR3 is also generated by other DNA sequences in the sample. The chain links TRBV3-1 (or the pseudogene TRBV3-2) to TRBJ1-1; D is unresolved. The length of the CDR3 is 14 residues. V shed 1 base and J shed 1 base, with 7 bases lying between them. Per the germline V gene, CDR1 is LGHDT and CDR2 is YNNKEL (reference sequence). CDR3 sequence reads: CASSQGGGNTEAFF. The DNA for the CDR3 is TGTGCCAGCAGCCAAGGCGGTGGGAACACTGAAGCTTTCTTT.

The rearrangement joins TRBV19 to TRBJ2-1, with 8 bases aligning to TRBD2. Germline trimming cut 5 bases from V and 6 bases from J; bases unmatched to any gene: 15. Germline V gene sequence: CDR1 LNHDA, CDR2 SQIVND (reference sequence). The CDR3 consists of 17 residues. In DNA form, the CDR3 reads TGTGCCAGTAGTCCCCGGACTAGCCCAAGGCAAACCAATGAGCAGTTCTTC. This encodes CASSPRTSPRQTNEQFF.

The chain has TRBV4-2 and TRBJ1-2, with 10 nucleotides matching TRBD1. Trimming cost V 0 bases and J 4 bases; bases outside gene matches: 5. The CDR3 contains 16 residues. Germline loops: CDR1 LGHNA, CDR2 YNFKEQ. This CDR3 is CASSQERQGAIYGYTF. CDR3 nucleotide sequence: TGTGCCAGCAGCCAAGAAAGACAGGGGGCAATCTATGGCTACACCTTC.

The V gene is TRBV29-1, the J gene TRBJ1-2; 8 nucleotides line up with TRBD1. The ends lost 6 bases at V and 7 bases at J; junction bases unmatched: 4. The CDR3 loop spans 11 amino acids. The germline V gene encodes CDR1 SQVTM and CDR2 ANQGSEA. CDR3 sequence reads: CSVGQGSGYTF. CDR3 in DNA: TGCAGCGTCGGACAGGGCTCTGGCTACACCTTC.

This chain uses TRBV27 with TRBJ2-7; the D gene is possibly TRBD1 (6 bases). Germline-derived CDR1 and CDR2 are MNHEY and SMNVEV (reference sequence). Trimming pared 7 bases from V and 5 bases from J, leaving 12 bases between. The CDR3 totals 12 residues. The CDR3 sequence: CASKQGVHEQYF. The CDR3 DNA sequence: TGTGCCAGCAAACAGGGTGTGCACGAGCAGTACTTC.

The chain carries TRBV5-5 and TRBJ1-1; 7 bases line up with TRBD1. CDR3 length equals 14 residues. Germline-derived CDR1 and CDR2 are SGHKS and YYEKEE (reference sequence). The ends lost 0 bases at V and 5 bases at J; junction bases unmatched: 4. The CDR3 DNA reads as TGTGCCAGCAGCTTGGGGCAGGGGGGTACTGAAGCTTTCTTT. Translated, it gives CASSLGQGGTEAFF.

V usage is TRBV29-1 and J usage is TRBJ1-1, with D perhaps TRBD1 (5 bases). Trimming cost V 6 bases and J 5 bases, with 25 bases left between them. The CDR3 has 16 residues. Looked up from germline, CDR1 is SQVTM and CDR2 is ANQGSEA. CDR3 amino acids: CSVPVMRLDGGTEAFF. The CDR3 nucleotides read TGCAGCGTCCCGGTCATGCGATTGGACGGGGGTACTGAAGCTTTCTTT.

The chain uses TRBV7-8 and TRBJ2-2, with 8 bases lining up with TRBD2. In germline, CDR1 is SGHVS, CDR2 FQNEAQ. V lost 5 bases to trimming and J lost 6 bases; unmatched junction nucleotides: 8. This CDR3 has 15 residues. This chain's CDR3 is CASSPRTSQPGELFF. CDR3 bases: TGTGCCAGCAGCCCAAGGACTAGCCAGCCCGGGGAGCTGTTTTTT.

The V gene is TRBV5-6, the J gene TRBJ2-2, with 12 nucleotides matching TRBD2. Looked up from germline, CDR1 is SGHDT and CDR2 is YYEEEE. The V segment lost 0 bases and the J segment 6 bases; nucleotides outside the gene matches: 6. The CDR3 extends over 17 amino acids. Here the CDR3 DNA reads TGTGCCAGCAGCTTGGGCCTAGCGGGAGGGTATGCCGGGGAGCTGTTTTTT. Its protein product is CASSLGLAGGYAGELFF.

The gene calls are TRBV4-1 and TRBJ1-2, with 7 bases fitting TRBD1. Trimming removed 1 base from V and 2 bases from J; junction bases left unmatched: 7. CDR1 is MGHRA, CDR2 YSYEKL, per germline. CDR3 length: 16 residues. Here the CDR3 DNA reads TGCGCCAGCAGCCAAGTAGGAAAGGGACAGAACTATGGCTACACCTTC. This gives the protein CASSQVGKGQNYGYTF.

This clone was detected only a few times. The chain employs TRBV4-2 and TRBJ1-6; 10 positions agree with TRBD1. Germline V CDR1 and CDR2: LGHNA, YNFKEQ. V dropped 0 bases and J dropped 7; count of bases not matched to a gene: 9. CDR3 length equals 18 residues. CDR3 protein: CASSQDPGTGARNSPLHF. The DNA for the CDR3 is TGTGCCAGCAGCCAAGATCCGGGGACAGGGGCTAGAAATTCACCCCTCCACTTT.

This clone was counted ten times or more. Distinct nucleotide sequences in the sample also encode this CDR3. The V call is TRBV29-1, the J call TRBJ1-1, with D uncertain. There are 13 residues in the CDR3. The V gene's germline CDR1 is SQVTM and CDR2 ANQGSEA. V was cut by 3 bases and J by 1 base, with 9 bases left in between. As DNA, the CDR3 is TGCAGCGTTGACCGACCCGAGAACACTGAAGCTTTCTTT. It specifies CSVDRPENTEAFF.

The chain couples TRBV11-2 to TRBJ2-2, with D maybe TRBD2 (5 bases). The length of the CDR3 is 13 residues. Trimming left V 5 bases short and J 5 bases short, with 9 bases between. Per germline, CDR1 SGHAT and CDR2 FQNNGV. This CDR3 is CASSKRETGELFF. In DNA, the CDR3 is TGTGCCAGCAGCAAAAGGGAGACCGGGGAGCTGTTTTTT. The variable domain in full, completed from reference TRBV11-2 and TRBJ2-2, reads EAGVAQSPRYKIIEKRQSVAFWCNPISGHATLYWYQQILGQGPKLLIQFQNNGVVDDSQLPKDRFSAERLKGVDSTLKIQPAKLEDSAVYLCASSKRETGELFFGEGSRLTVL.

The V gene is TRBV27, the J gene TRBJ2-3; D unclear. The germline V and J ends were trimmed by 7 bases and 2 bases, with 4 bases remaining between them. CDR1 and CDR2 (germline): MNHEY, SMNVEV (reference sequence). The CDR3 is 11 residues long. The CDR3 region is CASTDTDTQYF. DNA of the CDR3: TGTGCCAGCACCGACACAGATACGCAGTATTTT.